The T cell receptor beta chain under discussion was sequenced for a study of T cells in Graves' hyperthyroidism and ophthalmopathy. TCR beta CDR3 region amplification was performed from RNA transcripts. During a first-round RT-PCR of the TCR CDR3, the HTBI primer set was used. TCRdb analysed the multiplex PCR reads with MiXCR anew, one entry per CDR3 protein. The sample carries 640,000 or so distinct CDR3 sequences, 14% recorded once. Germline V gives CDR1 SGHDT, CDR2 YYEEEE. The CDR3 is 14 amino acids. V lost 4 bases and J 9 bases, leaving 17 bases between the germline ends. This clonotype was observed a handful of times.

The origin of this receptor is a woman between 18 and 30 years old with Graves' ophthalmopathy. The V call is TRBV5-6, the J call TRBJ2-4; D ambiguous. The sequencing input was blood. CDR3 nucleotides: TGTGCCAGCAGCCGGCAGGCCGAAAACGGCATTCAGTACTTC. This sequence encodes CASSRQAENGIQYF.